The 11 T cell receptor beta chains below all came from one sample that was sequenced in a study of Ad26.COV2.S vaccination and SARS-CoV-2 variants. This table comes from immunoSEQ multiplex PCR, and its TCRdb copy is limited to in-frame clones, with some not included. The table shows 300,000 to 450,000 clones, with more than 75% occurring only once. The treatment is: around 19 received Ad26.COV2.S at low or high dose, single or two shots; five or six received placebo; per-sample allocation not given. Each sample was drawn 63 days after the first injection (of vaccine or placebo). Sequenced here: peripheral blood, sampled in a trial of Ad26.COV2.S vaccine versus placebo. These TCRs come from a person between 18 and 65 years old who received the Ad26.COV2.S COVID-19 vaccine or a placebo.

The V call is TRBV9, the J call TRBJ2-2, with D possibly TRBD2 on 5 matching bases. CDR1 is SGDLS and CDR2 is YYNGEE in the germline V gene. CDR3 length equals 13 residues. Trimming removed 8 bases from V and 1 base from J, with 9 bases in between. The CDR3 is CASRRVNTGELFF. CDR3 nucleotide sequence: TGTGCCAGTCGGCGGGTGAACACCGGGGAGCTGTTTTTT.

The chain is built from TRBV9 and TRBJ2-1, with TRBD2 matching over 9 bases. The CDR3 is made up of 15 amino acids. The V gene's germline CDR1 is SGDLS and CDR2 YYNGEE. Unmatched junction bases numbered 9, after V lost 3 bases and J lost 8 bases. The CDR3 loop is CASSATSGSTHEQFF. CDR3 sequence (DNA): TGTGCCAGCAGCGCAACTAGCGGGTCGACCCATGAGCAGTTCTTC.

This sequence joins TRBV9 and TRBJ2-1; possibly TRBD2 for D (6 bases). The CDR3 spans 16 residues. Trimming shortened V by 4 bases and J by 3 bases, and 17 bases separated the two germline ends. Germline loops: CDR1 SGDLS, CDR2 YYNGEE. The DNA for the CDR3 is TGTGCCAGCAGCCCCCAGGACTACGATTTCTACAATGAGCAGTTCTTC. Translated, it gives CASSPQDYDFYNEQFF.

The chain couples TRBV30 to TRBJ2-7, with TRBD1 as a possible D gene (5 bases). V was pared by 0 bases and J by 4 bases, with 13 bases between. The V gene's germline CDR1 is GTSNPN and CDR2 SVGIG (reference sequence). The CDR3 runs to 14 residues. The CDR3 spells CAWSVKGRAYEQYF. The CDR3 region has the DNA TGTGCCTGGAGTGTAAAAGGCAGGGCTTACGAGCAGTACTTC. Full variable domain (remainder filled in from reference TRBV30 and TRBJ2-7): SQTIHQWPATLVQPVGSPLSLECTVEGTSNPNLYWYRQAAGRGLQLLFYSVGIGQISSEVPQNLSASRPQDRQFILSSKKLLLSDSGFYLCAWSVKGRAYEQYFGPGTRLTVT.

DNA of the CDR3: TGCGCCAGCAGCCTATCTTCTAGCGGGAGGGCCTTGGGAGAGACCCAGTACTTC. It specifies CASSLSSSGRALGETQYF. The rearrangement links TRBV5-1 to TRBJ2-5; 12 bases are a match to TRBD2. Germline CDR1 reads SGHRS; CDR2 reads YFSETQ. With 4 bases clipped from V and 4 bases from J, the junction kept 14 bases outside the gene matches. The CDR3 loop spans 18 amino acids.

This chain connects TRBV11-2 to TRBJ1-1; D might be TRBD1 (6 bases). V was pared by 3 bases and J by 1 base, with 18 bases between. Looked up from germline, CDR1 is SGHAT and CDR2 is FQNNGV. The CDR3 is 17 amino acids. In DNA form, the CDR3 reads TGTGCCAGCAGCTTTCCTAATACAAGGACAGCGAACACTGAAGCTTTCTTT. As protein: CASSFPNTRTANTEAFF.

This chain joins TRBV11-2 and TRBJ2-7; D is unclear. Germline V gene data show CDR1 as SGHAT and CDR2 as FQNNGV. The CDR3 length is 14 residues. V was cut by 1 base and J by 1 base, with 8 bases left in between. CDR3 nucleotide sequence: TGTGCCAGCAGCTTAGTCTACGGGTCCTACGAGCAGTACTTC. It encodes CASSLVYGSYEQYF.

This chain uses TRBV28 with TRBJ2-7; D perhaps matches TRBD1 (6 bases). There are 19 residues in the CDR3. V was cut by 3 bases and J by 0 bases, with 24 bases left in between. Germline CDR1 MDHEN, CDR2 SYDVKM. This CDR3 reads CASSFSLMRPGAPSYEQYF. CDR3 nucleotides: TGTGCCAGCAGTTTTTCTCTGATGCGGCCAGGGGCCCCCTCCTACGAGCAGTACTTC.

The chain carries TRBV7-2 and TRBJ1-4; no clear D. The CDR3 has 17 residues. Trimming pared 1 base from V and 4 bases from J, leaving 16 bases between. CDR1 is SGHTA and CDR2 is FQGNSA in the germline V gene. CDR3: CASSLDVGRRRNEKLFF. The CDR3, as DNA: TGTGCCAGCAGCTTAGATGTCGGGCGCAGACGTAATGAAAAACTGTTTTTT.

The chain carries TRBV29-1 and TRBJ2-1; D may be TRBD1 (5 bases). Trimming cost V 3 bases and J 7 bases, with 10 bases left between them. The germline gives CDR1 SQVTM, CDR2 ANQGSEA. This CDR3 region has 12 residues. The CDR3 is CSVDRVQNEQFF. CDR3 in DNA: TGCAGCGTTGACAGGGTACAAAATGAGCAGTTCTTC.

This CDR3 is CASREGSIASYYTQYF. The CDR3 region has the DNA TGTGCCAGCAGGGAGGGCTCTATTGCTTCGTACTATACGCAGTATTTT. V usage is TRBV2 and J usage is TRBJ2-3, with a tentative D call TRBD2 (6 bases). Between the trimmed V and J ends, which lost 6 bases and 7 bases, there was a span of 23 bases. The length of the CDR3 is 16 residues. From germline, CDR1 is SNHLY and CDR2 FYNNEI.